This is a list of T cell receptor beta chains from one sample in a study of blood T cells in healthy people across ages. Using its own MiXCR run on the 5' RACE reads, TCRdb lists one record per CDR3 protein. The data hold under 1 million distinct CDR3 sequences, with more than 40% observed a single time. Sample: blood. These receptors were collected from a man aged 55 to 70 in good health. Both conserved end residues are part of each CDR3. The D gene is left open where the match is weak. Size values are once, few and many counts, or a class for expanded clones, and some rows have none.

clone_size	v_call	d_call	cdr3_aa
.	TRBV20-1	.	CSASVTSGNEQFF
few	TRBV20-1	TRBD2	CSAMATLAGSYEQYF
few	TRBV4-3	.	CASSPAAQTREKLFF
.	TRBV12-3/TRBV12-4	TRBD2	CASSSLGLAREQFF
few	TRBV29-1	.	CSVGLFVDTDTQYF
.	TRBV6-5	.	CASSSGPFTGELFF
few	TRBV15	TRBD2	CATSMLAGTQETQYF
.	TRBV2	TRBD2	CASSVLAGRSSYNEQFF
few	TRBV7-2	.	CASSVAVTGTQYF
few	TRBV28	.	CASSLWGRQDTEAFF